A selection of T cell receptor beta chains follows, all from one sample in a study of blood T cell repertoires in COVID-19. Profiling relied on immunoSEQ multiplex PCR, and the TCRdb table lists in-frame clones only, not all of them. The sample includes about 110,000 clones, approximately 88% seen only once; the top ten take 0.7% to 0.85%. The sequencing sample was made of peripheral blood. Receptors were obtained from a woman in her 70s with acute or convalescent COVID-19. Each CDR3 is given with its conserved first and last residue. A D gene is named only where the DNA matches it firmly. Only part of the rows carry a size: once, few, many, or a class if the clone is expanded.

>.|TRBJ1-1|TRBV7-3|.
CASSLDRGTEAFF
TGTGCCAGCAGCTTAGATCGAGGCACTGAAGCTTTCTTT
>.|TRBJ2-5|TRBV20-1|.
CSASPDQETQYF
TGCAGTGCTAGTCCCGACCAAGAGACCCAGTACTTC
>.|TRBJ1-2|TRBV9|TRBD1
CASSVGLGTGGIYGYTF
TGTGCCAGCAGCGTAGGTCTAGGGACAGGGGGCATCTATGGCTACACCTTC
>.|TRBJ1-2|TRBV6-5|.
CASGFRAGNYGYTF
TGTGCCAGCGGTTTCCGGGCAGGGAACTATGGCTACACCTTC
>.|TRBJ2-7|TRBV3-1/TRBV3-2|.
CASSQDARASSKQYF
TGTGCCAGCAGCCAAGATGCCCGGGCGTCTAGCAAGCAGTACTTC
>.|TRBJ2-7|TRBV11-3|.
CASSLESSYEQYF
TGTGCCAGCAGCTTAGAGAGCTCCTACGAGCAGTACTTC
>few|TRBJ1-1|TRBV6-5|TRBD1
CASSYAGGEGAFF
TGTGCCAGCAGTTACGCAGGGGGCGAAGGAGCTTTCTTT
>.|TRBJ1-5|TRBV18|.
CASSPDSVNQPQHF
TGTGCCAGCTCACCGGACAGCGTCAATCAGCCCCAGCATTTT
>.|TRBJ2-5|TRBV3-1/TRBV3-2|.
CASSPSPGQETQYF
TGTGCCAGCAGCCCAAGCCCAGGGCAAGAGACCCAGTACTTC
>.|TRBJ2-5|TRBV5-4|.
CASSLDRGQETQYF
TGTGCCAGCAGCTTGGATAGGGGACAAGAGACCCAGTACTTC
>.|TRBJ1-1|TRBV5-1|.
CASTLEAWGTEAFF
TGCGCCAGCACCCTGGAGGCGTGGGGCACTGAAGCTTTCTTT
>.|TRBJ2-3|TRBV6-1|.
CASSEGARSSTDTQYF
TGTGCCAGCAGTGAAGGAGCCAGGTCAAGCACAGATACGCAGTATTTT
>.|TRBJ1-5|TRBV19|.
CACRGEGSNQPQHF
TGTGCCTGTAGGGGGGAGGGGAGCAATCAGCCCCAGCATTTT
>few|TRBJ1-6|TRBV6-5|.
CASSYGGTGSPLHF
TGTGCCAGCAGTTACGGAGGGACGGGGTCACCCCTCCACTTT
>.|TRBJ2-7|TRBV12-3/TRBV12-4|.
CASSSTSPREQYF
TGTGCCAGCAGCTCTACTAGCCCAAGGGAGCAGTACTTC
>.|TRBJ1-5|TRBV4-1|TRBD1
CASSQPGTGQPQHF
TGCGCCAGCAGCCAGCCTGGGACAGGTCAGCCCCAGCATTTT
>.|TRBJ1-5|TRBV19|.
CASSIDGNQPQHF
TGTGCCAGTAGCATAGACGGCAATCAGCCCCAGCATTTT
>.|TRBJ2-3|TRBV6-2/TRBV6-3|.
CASSHPGSAAEDTQYF
TGTGCCAGCAGTCACCCCGGCAGTGCGGCAGAAGATACGCAGTATTTT
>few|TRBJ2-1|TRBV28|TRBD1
CASSSLTGTGGFNEQFF
TGTGCCAGCAGTTCCTTAACCGGGACAGGGGGGTTCAATGAGCAGTTCTTC
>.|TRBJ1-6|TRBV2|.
CASSLRSLHF
TGTGCCAGCTCCCTGAGATCCCTCCACTTT
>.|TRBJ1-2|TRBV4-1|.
CASSQDTVNYGYTF
TGCGCCAGCAGCCAAGATACGGTTAACTATGGCTACACCTTC
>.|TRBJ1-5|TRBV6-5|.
CASRLDSSAQPQHF
TGTGCCAGCAGACTTGACAGTTCGGCTCAGCCCCAGCATTTT
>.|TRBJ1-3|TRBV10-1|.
CANPRDSQGNTIYF
TGCGCCAACCCGAGGGACTCGCAAGGAAACACCATATATTTT
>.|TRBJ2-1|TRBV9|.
CASSDLQGFEQFF
TGTGCCAGCAGCGATCTCCAGGGTTTTGAGCAGTTCTTC
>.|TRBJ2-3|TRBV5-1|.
CASSLTGGEDTQYF
TGCGCCAGCAGCTTGACAGGCGGGGAGGATACGCAGTATTTT
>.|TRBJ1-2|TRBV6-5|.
CASRRSEGVGYTF
TGTGCCAGCAGGCGCTCGGAGGGTGTGGGTTACACCTTC
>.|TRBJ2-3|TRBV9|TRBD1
CASSATGGFTDTQYF
TGTGCCAGCAGCGCGACAGGGGGATTCACAGATACGCAGTATTTT
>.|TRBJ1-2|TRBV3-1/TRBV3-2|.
CASSQDGSGLGGYTF
TGTGCCAGCAGCCAAGATGGCTCAGGGCTCGGTGGCTACACCTTC
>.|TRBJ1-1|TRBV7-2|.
CASSLWAGTTEAFF
TGTGCCAGCAGCTTATGGGCGGGGACCACTGAAGCTTTCTTT
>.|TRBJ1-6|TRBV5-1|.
CASTRTFGSPLHF
TGCGCCAGCACGAGGACTTTTGGTTCCCCCCTCCACTTT
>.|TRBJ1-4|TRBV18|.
CASSPTTNEKLFF
TGTGCCAGCTCACCCACAACTAATGAAAAACTGTTTTTT
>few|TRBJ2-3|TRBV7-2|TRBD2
CASSPGLASTDTQYF
TGTGCCAGCAGCCCGGGACTAGCGTCCACAGATACGCAGTATTTT
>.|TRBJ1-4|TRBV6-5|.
CASILDRGNEKLFF
.
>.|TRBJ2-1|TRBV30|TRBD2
CAWRAGTTINEQFF
TGTGCCTGGAGAGCCGGGACTACCATCAATGAGCAGTTCTTC
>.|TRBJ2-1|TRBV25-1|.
CASSDYGGPGNEQFF
TGTGCCAGCAGTGATTACGGGGGGCCCGGGAATGAGCAGTTCTTC
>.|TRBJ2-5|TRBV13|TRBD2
CASSLGKASGQETQYF
TGTGCCAGCAGCTTAGGCAAGGCTAGCGGACAAGAGACCCAGTACTTC
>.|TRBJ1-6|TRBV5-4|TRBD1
CASTIFTGGNFGSPLHF
TGTGCCAGCACCATTTTTACAGGGGGGAATTTTGGTTCACCCCTCCACTTT
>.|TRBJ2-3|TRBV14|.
CASSQRPLASDTQYF
TGTGCCAGCAGCCAACGTCCCCTAGCTTCAGATACGCAGTATTTT
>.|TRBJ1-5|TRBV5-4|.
CASSLGAGNQPQHF
TGTGCCAGCAGCTTGGGGGCAGGTAATCAGCCCCAGCATTTT
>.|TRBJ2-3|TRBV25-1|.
CASSGGGGTDTQYF
TGTGCCAGCAGTGGAGGGGGGGGGACAGATACGCAGTATTTT
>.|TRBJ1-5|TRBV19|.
CASSIGAWQPQHF
TGTGCCAGTAGTATAGGGGCGTGGCAGCCCCAGCATTTT
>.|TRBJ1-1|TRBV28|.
CASSFFGYEAFF
TGTGCCAGCAGTTTTTTCGGGTATGAAGCTTTCTTT
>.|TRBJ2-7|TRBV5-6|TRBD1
CASSFFDREGEQYF
TGTGCCAGCAGCTTCTTCGACAGGGAAGGCGAGCAGTACTTC
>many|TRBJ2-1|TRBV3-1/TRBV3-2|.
CASSQDSGAYNEQFF
TGTGCCAGCAGCCAAGATAGCGGAGCCTACAATGAGCAGTTCTTC
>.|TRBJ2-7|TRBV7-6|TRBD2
CASSPRAGSSYEQYF
TGTGCCAGCAGCCCCCGAGCGGGAAGCTCCTACGAGCAGTACTTC
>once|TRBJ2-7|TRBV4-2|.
CASSQGAGGTYEQYF
TGTGCCAGCAGCCAAGGAGCGGGTGGGACCTACGAGCAGTACTTC
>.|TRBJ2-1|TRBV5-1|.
CASRFGTANEQFF
TGCGCCAGCAGGTTCGGGACTGCCAATGAGCAGTTCTTC
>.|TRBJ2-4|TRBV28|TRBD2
CASSKGLAGAVKNIQYF
TGTGCCAGCAGTAAGGGACTAGCGGGAGCCGTCAAAAACATTCAGTACTTC